Detailed here is one TCR beta chain. These data belong to a study of control samples from healthy donors and cancer patients. Per the germline V gene, CDR1 is MDHEN and CDR2 is SYDVKM. Trimming removed 2 bases at V and 1 base at J, with 2 bases between. The CDR3 has 12 residues. Repertoires were generated with immunoSEQ multiplex PCR, while TCRdb's copy carries only in-frame clones and drops some. The table has 110,000 to 150,000 clones, roughly nine tenths seen once. The rearrangement joins TRBV28 to TRBJ1-2; D not resolved. The sequence derives from a man between 18 and 29 years old in good health. Sequenced input: blood. The CDR3 here is CASSLNNYGYTF. The CDR3 DNA follows: TGTGCCAGCAGTTTAAATAACTATGGCTACACCTTC.